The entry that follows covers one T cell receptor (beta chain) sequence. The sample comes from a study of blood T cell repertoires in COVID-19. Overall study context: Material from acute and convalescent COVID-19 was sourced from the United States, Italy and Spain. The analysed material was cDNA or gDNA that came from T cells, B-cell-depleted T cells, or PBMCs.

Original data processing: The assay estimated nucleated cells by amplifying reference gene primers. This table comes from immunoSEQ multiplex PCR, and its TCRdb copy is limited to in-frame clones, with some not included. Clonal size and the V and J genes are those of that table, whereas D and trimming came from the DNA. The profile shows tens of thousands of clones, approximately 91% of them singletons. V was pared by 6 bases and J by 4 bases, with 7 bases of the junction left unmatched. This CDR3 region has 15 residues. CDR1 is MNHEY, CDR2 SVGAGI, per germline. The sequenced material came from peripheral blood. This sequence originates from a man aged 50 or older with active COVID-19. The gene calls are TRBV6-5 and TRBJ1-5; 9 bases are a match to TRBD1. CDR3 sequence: CASRVDRGLNQPQHF. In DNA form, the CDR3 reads TGTGCCAGCAGGGTGGACAGGGGTCTAAATCAGCCCCAGCATTTT.